The 21 T cell receptor beta chains in this list originate from one sample, sequenced in a study of cytomegalovirus exposure and HLA in healthy donors. The PCR contained 60 Vbeta and 13 Jbeta primers. TCRdb's table, derived via immunoSEQ multiplex PCR, lists solely in-frame clones and lacks some. The table has just over 150,000 clones, roughly 70% seen once. Source material: PBMCs. The receptors here all came from a middle-aged man in good health and CMV-seropositive.

In this sample, this clone turned up once. This chain uses TRBV5-6 with TRBJ2-5; D possibly corresponds to TRBD2 (7 bases). Matching the DNA end better, TRBJ2-7 makes the J call doubtful. Germline CDR1 is SGHDT and CDR2 is YYEEEE. The CDR3 length is 17 residues. The CDR3 nucleotides read TGTGCCAGCAGCTATCTAGGGGGGGCGCGACGATCCTACGAGCAGTACTTC. The encoded protein is CASSYLGGARRSYEQYF.

This clone came up a few times. V usage is TRBV7-9 and J usage is TRBJ1-2; perhaps TRBD1 as D (5 bases). CDR1 and CDR2 from the germline V gene are SEHNR and FQNEAQ (reference sequence). The CDR3 covers 16 residues. Trimming removed 2 bases at V and 6 bases at J, with 19 bases between. CDR3 region: CASSLSLTEVVDGYTF. As DNA, the CDR3 is TGTGCCAGCAGCTTATCGTTGACAGAAGTTGTTGATGGCTACACCTTC.

The chain joins TRBV2 to TRBJ2-1; TRBD1 might be the D (6 bases). CDR3 length: 14 residues. The V and J ends lost 5 bases and 4 bases respectively, with 12 bases between them. Germline V CDR1 and CDR2: SNHLY, FYNNEI. The CDR3 coding sequence is TGTGCCAGCAGTTTCCAGGGGAATTACAATGAGCAGTTCTTC. It is translated as CASSFQGNYNEQFF.

This chain links TRBV6-5 with TRBJ1-2; 9 bases are a match to TRBD1. Germline CDR1 reads MNHEY; CDR2 reads SVGAGI. With 9 bases clipped from V and 4 bases from J, the junction kept 6 bases outside the gene matches. The CDR3 is 13 residues long. CDR3 protein: CASSRDRVYGYTF. DNA for the CDR3: TGTGCCAGTTCCCGGGACAGGGTCTATGGCTACACCTTC.

The chain recombines TRBV30 with TRBJ1-2, with 10 bases aligning to TRBD1. After removal of 6 bases from V and 6 bases from J, the junction contained 10 bases not matched to a gene. Germline V lookup: CDR1 GTSNPN, CDR2 SVGIG (reference sequence). The CDR3 covers 14 residues. CDR3 in amino acids: CACPGQGNRDGYTF. CDR3 DNA: TGTGCCTGTCCGGGACAGGGGAACCGGGATGGCTACACCTTC. Using reference TRBV30 and TRBJ1-2 for the parts outside the CDR3, the full variable domain is SQTIHQWPATLVQPVGSPLSLECTVEGTSNPNLYWYRQAAGRGLQLLFYSVGIGQISSEVPQNLSASRPQDRQFILSSKKLLLSDSGFYLCACPGQGNRDGYTFGSGTRLTVV.

As to this clone: Other DNA sequences in this specimen translate into the identical CDR3. The V and J genes are TRBV5-1 and TRBJ1-6; D is possibly TRBD1 (5 bases). V was pared by 2 bases and J by 8 bases, with 8 bases between. The CDR3 contains 13 residues. CDR1 is SGHRS, CDR2 YFSETQ, per germline. CDR3 bases: TGCGCCAGCAGCTTATTGACAGATTCACCCCTCCACTTT. This gives the protein CASSLLTDSPLHF.

The genes are TRBV5-1 and TRBJ2-3; 8 bases align to TRBD1. V lost 4 bases to trimming and J lost 3 bases; unmatched junction nucleotides: 10. CDR1 and CDR2 from the germline V gene are SGHRS and YFSETQ. The CDR3 has 16 amino acids. CDR3 amino acids: CASSRGQGSFTDTQYF. In DNA form, the CDR3 reads TGCGCCAGCAGCCGAGGACAGGGCAGTTTTACAGATACGCAGTATTTT. Drawing the rest from reference TRBV5-1 and TRBJ2-3, the complete variable domain is KAGVTQTPRYLIKTRGQQVTLSCSPISGHRSVSWYQQTPGQGLQFLFEYFSETQRNKGNFPGRFSGRQFSNSRSEMNVSTLELGDSALYLCASSRGQGSFTDTQYFGPGTRLTVL.

The chain joins TRBV27 to TRBJ2-2; TRBD2 is a possible D gene (6 bases). Germline V CDR1 and CDR2: MNHEY, SMNVEV (reference sequence). The CDR3 has 19 amino acids. V was trimmed by 0 bases and J by 6 bases, leaving 23 bases between them. CDR3 DNA sequence: TGTGCCAGCAGTTTATCGGCGCTGCAATTCGGGGGTTGGGCCGGGGAGCTGTTTTTT. It is translated as CASSLSALQFGGWAGELFF.

This clone was picked up one time. The V call is TRBV11-2, the J call TRBJ2-3, with D unclear. This CDR3 contains 14 residues. CDR1 SGHAT and CDR2 FQNNGV come from the germline V gene. Trimming stripped 1 base from V and 2 bases from J, with 7 bases between. CDR3: CASSLVQYTDTQYF. The CDR3 bases are TGTGCCAGCAGCTTAGTACAGTACACAGATACGCAGTATTTT.

The V and J genes are TRBV6-1 and TRBJ2-1, with 14 bases fitting TRBD2. The CDR3 extends over 18 amino acids. Trimming removed 4 bases from V and 4 bases from J; junction bases left unmatched: 9. Per germline, CDR1 MNHNS and CDR2 SASEGT. CDR3 sequence reads: CASSGPHGTSGGYNEQFF. CDR3 DNA sequence: TGTGCCAGCAGTGGCCCCCATGGGACTAGCGGGGGTTACAATGAGCAGTTCTTC.

This chain connects TRBV7-3 to TRBJ2-5; weak D call: TRBD2 (6 bases). The CDR3 consists of 15 residues. Deletions cut 5 bases from V and 2 bases from J, with 15 bases between. CDR1 is SGHTA, CDR2 FQGTGA, per germline. CDR3 in amino acids: CASSPIGGWQETQYF. CDR3 nucleotide sequence: TGTGCCAGCAGCCCTATTGGGGGGTGGCAAGAGACCCAGTACTTC.

This sequence joins TRBV19 and TRBJ1-5; 8 positions agree with TRBD1. Germline CDR1 reads LNHDA; CDR2 reads SQIVND (reference sequence). With V trimmed by 6 bases and J by 1 base, 11 bases remained unmatched. This CDR3 spans 17 amino acids. CDR3 coding DNA: TGTGCCAGTAGAAAAGGACAGGGTTTGGGCAGCAATCAGCCCCAGCATTTT. This encodes CASRKGQGLGSNQPQHF. Complete variable domain (other parts from reference TRBV19 and TRBJ1-5): DGGITQSPKYLFRKEGQNVTLSCEQNLNHDAMYWYRQDPGQGLRLIYYSQIVNDFQKGDIAEGYSVSREKKESFPLTVTSAQKNPTAFYLCASRKGQGLGSNQPQHFGDGTRLSIL.

The chain has TRBV7-2 and TRBJ2-7; D is perhaps TRBD1 (5 bases). The germline gives CDR1 SGHTA, CDR2 FQGNSA. V was shortened by 0 bases and J by 5 bases, with 14 bases between the two germline ends. This CDR3 contains 15 residues. DNA for the CDR3: TGTGCCAGCAGCTTAGCCTCAGGGTTTCAGGACGAGCAGTACTTC. It is translated as CASSLASGFQDEQYF. Drawing the rest from reference TRBV7-2 and TRBJ2-7, the complete variable domain is GAGVSQSPSNKVTEKGKDVELRCDPISGHTALYWYRQSLGQGLEFLIYFQGNSAPDKSGLPSDRFSAERTGGSVSTLTIQRTQQEDSAVYLCASSLASGFQDEQYFGPGTRLTVT.

The genes are TRBV7-3 and TRBJ1-1, with no clear D. Between the trimmed V and J ends, which lost 2 bases and 3 bases, there was a span of 10 bases. The germline gives CDR1 SGHTA, CDR2 FQGTGA. CDR3 size: 14 residues. The CDR3: CASSLERWDTEAFF. DNA of the CDR3: TGTGCCAGCAGCTTAGAGCGATGGGACACTGAAGCTTTCTTT.

V usage is TRBV11-2 and J usage is TRBJ1-1; D is undetermined. Germline values: CDR1 SGHAT, CDR2 FQNNGV. V lost 4 bases, J lost 8 bases, and 11 bases lay in between. This CDR3 spans 12 amino acids. This chain's CDR3 is CASSSSSIEAFF. The CDR3 region has the DNA TGTGCCAGCAGCTCTAGCTCTATAGAAGCTTTCTTT.

The chain joins TRBV11-1 to TRBJ2-2; tentative D call: TRBD1 (6 bases). The CDR3 contains 17 residues. V gave up 3 bases and J gave up 1 base, with 15 bases separating them. From germline, CDR1 is SGHAT and CDR2 FQDESV (reference sequence). CDR3 nucleotide sequence: TGTGCCAGCAGCTTCCTTGGTGGGGGCGGGAACACCGGGGAGCTGTTTTTT. Protein product: CASSFLGGGGNTGELFF.

This clone was found a few times. In DNA form, the CDR3 reads TGTGCCAGCAGTGACACTAGCGGGGGGATGCACAATGAGCAGTTCTTC. Translation gives CASSDTSGGMHNEQFF. The J gene is TRBJ2-1, the V gene TRBV5-4; TRBD2 matches at 12 bases. The J segment lost 5 bases and the V segment lost 5 bases, leaving 8 bases of the junction unmatched. Germline CDR1 is SGHNT and CDR2 is YYREEE (reference sequence). This CDR3 region has 16 residues.

Written as DNA, the CDR3 is TGTGCCAGCACGAGGGGGGGAGGTGCCAATGAGCAGTTCTTC. Translated, it gives CASTRGGGANEQFF. The rearrangement uses TRBV9 and TRBJ2-1, with D possibly being TRBD2 (7 bases). The V end was cut by 6 bases, the J end by 6 bases, with 16 bases between. CDR1 SGDLS and CDR2 YYNGEE come from the germline V gene. The CDR3 is 14 amino acids.

For this clone: Other DNA sequences of this sample code for an identical CDR3. This chain joins TRBV18 and TRBJ2-1; possible D gene TRBD1, 6 bases. Germline V CDR1 and CDR2: KGHSH, LQKENI. The CDR3 is made up of 12 amino acids. V was cut by 4 bases and J by 7 bases, with 8 bases left in between. In DNA form, the CDR3 reads TGTGCCAGCTCACTGCAGGGGAATGAGCAGTTCTTC. It specifies CASSLQGNEQFF.

The chain couples TRBV29-1 to TRBJ2-1; 8 positions agree with TRBD2. CDR1 is SQVTM and CDR2 is ANQGSEA in the germline V gene. CDR3 length: 14 residues. J lost 8 bases, V lost 1 base, and 7 bases had no gene match. The DNA for the CDR3 is TGCAGCGTTGAAGCGGGGGGGCCTCGGGATGAGCAGTTCTTC. It translates to CSVEAGGPRDEQFF.

J is TRBJ2-5 and V is TRBV7-8, with D possibly TRBD2 on 5 matching bases. The CDR3 has 15 amino acids. Germline CDR1 and CDR2: SGHVS and FQNEAQ. The V gene lost 5 bases and the J gene lost 2 bases, with 15 bases spanning the gap. CDR3 coding DNA: TGTGCCAGCAGCCTCGCCGGGATAGTACAAGAGACCCAGTACTTC. This codes for CASSLAGIVQETQYF.